This note documents a single T cell receptor (beta chain) sequence. This sample is part of a study of blood T cell repertoires in COVID-19. The protocol was immunoSEQ multiplex PCR, while the TCRdb copy is restricted to in-frame clones and leaves out a portion. Here the sample spans approximately 470,000 clones, about nine tenths being singletons. Germline CDR1 LGHNT, CDR2 FRNRAP. The CDR3 has 14 residues. V trimming: 5 bases; J trimming: 6 bases; junction bases outside the gene matches: 6. The age range of participants was about 18 to 95 years, with residence in more than 20 US areas. This receptor was identified in a woman aged 18-35 years who had recovered from COVID-19. Sequencing used PBMCs or T cells enriched from blood (not recorded which). This sequence joins TRBV12-5 and TRBJ2-1; 8 bases are a match to TRBD2. CDR3 in DNA: TGTGCTAGTGGTAAAGCGGGGGCCGTCAATGAGCAGTTCTTC. Translation: CASGKAGAVNEQFF.